This section outlines one T cell receptor beta chain sequence together with its context. Original processing notes: Estimates of nucleated cell counts were drawn from the amplification of reference gene primers. Profiled with immunoSEQ multiplex PCR; TCRdb holds only in-frame clones, not every one. That table gives V, J and clone size, and the DNA gave D and trimming. The sample includes some 210,000 clones, around 82% of them seen just once. This entry comes from a study of blood T cell repertoires in COVID-19. Whole-study context: PBMCs, B-cell-depleted T cells, or T cells provided the cDNA or gDNA that made up the material.

Germline loops: CDR1 SEHNR, CDR2 FQNEAQ (reference sequence). V was clipped by 3 bases and J by 4 bases; unmatched bases: 2. This CDR3 has 14 residues. This sequence originates from a woman in her thirties or forties with acute or convalescent COVID-19. The chain carries TRBV7-9 and TRBJ2-7; 11 bases agree with TRBD2. Sequenced sample: peripheral blood. The CDR3 DNA is TGTGCCAGCAGCTTCACTAGCGGGAGTTACGAGCAGTACTTC. Its translation is CASSFTSGSYEQYF.